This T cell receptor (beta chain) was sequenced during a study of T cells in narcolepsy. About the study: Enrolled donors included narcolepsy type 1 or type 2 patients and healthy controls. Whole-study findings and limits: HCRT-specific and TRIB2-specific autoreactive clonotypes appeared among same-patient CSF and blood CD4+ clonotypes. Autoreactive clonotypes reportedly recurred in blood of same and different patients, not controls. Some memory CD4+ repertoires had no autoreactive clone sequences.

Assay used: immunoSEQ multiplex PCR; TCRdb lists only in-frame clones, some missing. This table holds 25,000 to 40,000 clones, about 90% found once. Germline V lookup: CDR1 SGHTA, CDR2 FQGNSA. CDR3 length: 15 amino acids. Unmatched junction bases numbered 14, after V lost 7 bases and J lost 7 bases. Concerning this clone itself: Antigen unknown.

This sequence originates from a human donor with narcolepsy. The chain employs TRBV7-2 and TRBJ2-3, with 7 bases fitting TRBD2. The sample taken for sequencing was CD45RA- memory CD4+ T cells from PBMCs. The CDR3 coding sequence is TGTGCCAGCACCGTACTAGCGACGGAGGGGAATACGCAGTATTTT. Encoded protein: CASTVLATEGNTQYF.